These 12 T cell receptor beta chains originate from one sample sequenced in a study of beta chain features in type 1 diabetes. Expressed TCRB transcripts were sequenced, since all the RNA that had been isolated was reverse transcribed. Assay used: immunoSEQ multiplex PCR; TCRdb lists only in-frame clones, some missing. The sample contains about 320,000 clones, 12% to 15% of which appear only once. The sample consisted of central memory CD4+ T cells from blood. The receptors shown here come from a man aged 25-45 years in good health.

This chain connects TRBV18 to TRBJ2-2; 8 nucleotides agree with TRBD1. V lost 6 bases and J lost 1; bases outside the gene matches: 4. CDR3 length: 15 residues. CDR1 KGHSH and CDR2 LQKENI come from the germline V gene. CDR3 amino acids: CASSGTGQNTGELFF. The CDR3 DNA follows: TGTGCCAGCTCGGGGACAGGTCAGAACACCGGGGAGCTGTTTTTT.

A remark on this clone: At the DNA level, this CDR3 is encoded by other sequences in the same sample as well. The chain carries TRBV18 and TRBJ2-3, with D uncertain. V was clipped by 2 bases and J by 5 bases, with 5 bases between them. This CDR3 is built from 12 residues. Germline V gene lookup returns CDR1 KGHSH and CDR2 LQKENI. Here the CDR3 reads CASSPRRDTQYF. CDR3 coding DNA: TGTGCCAGCTCACCAAGGAGAGATACGCAGTATTTT.

The J gene is TRBJ2-1, the V gene TRBV19, with 10 nucleotides matching TRBD2. J was trimmed by 8 bases and V by 3 bases; bases with no gene match: 10. CDR3 length equals 16 residues. Per the germline V gene, CDR1 is LNHDA and CDR2 is SQIVND (reference sequence). The CDR3 region has the DNA TGTGCCAGTAGTATTACAGCGGGAGGGCCTTCATATGAGCAGTTCTTC. Protein sequence: CASSITAGGPSYEQFF.

This chain links TRBV23-1 with TRBJ2-7; no definite D call. TRBV23-1 is treated as an ORF (open reading frame) with a function not yet certain. Trimming stripped 4 bases from V and 3 bases from J, with 16 bases between. The CDR3 is made up of 15 amino acids. The CDR3, as DNA: TGCGCCAGCAGTCTAATATCTCACCCCGACTACGAGCAGTACGTC. Translation: CASSLISHPDYEQYV.

The V and J genes are TRBV7-2 and TRBJ2-7; unclear D gene. Deletions cut 4 bases from V and 8 bases from J, with 12 bases between. This CDR3 contains 12 residues. The germline CDR1 and CDR2 sequences are SGHTA and FQGNSA. The CDR3 DNA reads as TGTGCCAGCAGCTCCGAAGCGATGAAGCAGTACTTC. Translating gives CASSSEAMKQYF.

This clone appeared a few times. The CDR3 region has the DNA TGTGCCAGCAGCTCCTTAGAGACCCAGTACTTC. Protein: CASSSLETQYF. This sequence joins TRBV11-2 and TRBJ2-5; D is unresolved. The length of the CDR3 is 11 residues. V was shortened by 4 bases and J by 4 bases, with 4 bases between the two germline ends. Germline CDR1 reads SGHAT; CDR2 reads FQNNGV.

The V gene is TRBV18, the J gene TRBJ1-1, with 9 nucleotides matching TRBD1. CDR3 size: 13 residues. V trimming: 6 bases; J trimming: 5 bases; junction bases outside the gene matches: 4. The germline CDR1 and CDR2 sequences are KGHSH and LQKENI. This chain's CDR3 is CASSQGQGTEAFF. The CDR3 DNA reads as TGTGCCAGCTCCCAGGGACAGGGAACTGAAGCTTTCTTT. Combining the CDR3 with reference TRBV18 and TRBJ1-1 gives the whole variable domain NAGVMQNPRHLVRRRGQEARLRCSPMKGHSHVYWYRQLPEEGLKFMVYLQKENIIDESGMPKERFSAEFPKEGPSILRIQQVVRGDSAAYFCASSQGQGTEAFFGQGTRLTVV.

This clone has just a few counts. V and J are TRBV2 and TRBJ2-1; D perhaps matches TRBD1 (5 bases). Germline CDR1 reads SNHLY; CDR2 reads FYNNEI. The CDR3 contains 17 residues. Trimming removed 5 bases at V and 0 bases at J, with 17 bases between. The CDR3 sequence: CASSYSSGKSSYNEQFF. Written as DNA, the CDR3 is TGTGCCAGCAGTTACTCGTCAGGGAAAAGCTCCTACAATGAGCAGTTCTTC.

This clone was seen repeatedly, ten times or more. This chain connects TRBV29-1 to TRBJ2-5, with 10 bases identical to TRBD2. CDR3 length: 15 amino acids. Losses at the gene ends were 7 bases for V and 0 bases for J; bases not matched to a gene: 8. Per the germline V gene, CDR1 is SQVTM and CDR2 is ANQGSEA. DNA for the CDR3: TGCAGCGGGATTCGTACTAGCGGGAACCAAGAGACCCAGTACTTC. Its translation is CSGIRTSGNQETQYF.

A remark on this clone: The same CDR3 arises from other DNA sequences in this sample as well. The chain employs TRBV6-5 and TRBJ2-3, with a tentative D call TRBD2 (6 bases). Germline values: CDR1 MNHEY, CDR2 SVGAGI. This CDR3 has 13 amino acids. V lost 4 bases, J lost 4 bases, and 9 bases lay in between. The CDR3, as DNA: TGTGCCAGCAGTTCCCGACTAGCAGATACGCAGTATTTT. It translates to CASSSRLADTQYF.

Comments on this clone: The DNA is omitted, as the CDR3 cannot be located on it reliably, and the CDR3 follows TCRdb's listing. The V call is TRBV29-1, the J call TRBJ2-2. The CDR3 contains 13 residues when both ends are counted. The germline gives CDR1 SQVTM, CDR2 ANQGSEA. CDR3 amino acids: CSVRTGTPGSCFF.

This clone was seen at least ten times. The chain uses TRBV2 and TRBJ2-6; no definite D call. The V end lost 4 bases, the J end lost 2 bases, and 6 bases lay between the germline ends. CDR3 length equals 14 residues. From germline, CDR1 is SNHLY and CDR2 FYNNEI. The CDR3 reads CASSASPGANVLTF. The CDR3 region has the DNA TGTGCCAGCAGTGCCAGTCCTGGGGCCAACGTCCTGACTTTC.